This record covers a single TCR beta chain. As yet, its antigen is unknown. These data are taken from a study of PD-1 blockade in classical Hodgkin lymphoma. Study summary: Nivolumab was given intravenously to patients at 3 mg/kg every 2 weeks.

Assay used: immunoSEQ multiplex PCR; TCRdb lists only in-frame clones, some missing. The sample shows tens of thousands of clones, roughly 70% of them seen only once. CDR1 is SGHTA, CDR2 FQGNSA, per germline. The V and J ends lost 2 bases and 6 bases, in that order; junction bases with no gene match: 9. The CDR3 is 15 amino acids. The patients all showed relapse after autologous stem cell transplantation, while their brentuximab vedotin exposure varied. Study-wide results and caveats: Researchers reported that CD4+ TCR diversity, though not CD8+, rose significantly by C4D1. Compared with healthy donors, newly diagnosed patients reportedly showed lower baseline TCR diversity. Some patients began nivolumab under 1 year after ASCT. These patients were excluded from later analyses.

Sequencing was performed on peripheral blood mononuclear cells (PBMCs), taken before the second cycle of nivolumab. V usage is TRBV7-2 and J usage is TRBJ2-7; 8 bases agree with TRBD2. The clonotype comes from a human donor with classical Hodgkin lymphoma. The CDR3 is CASSLQPVGGGEQYF. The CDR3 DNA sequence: TGTGCCAGCAGCTTACAGCCCGTCGGGGGGGGCGAGCAGTACTTC. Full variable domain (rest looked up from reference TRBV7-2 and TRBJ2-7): GAGVSQSPSNKVTEKGKDVELRCDPISGHTALYWYRQSLGQGLEFLIYFQGNSAPDKSGLPSDRFSAERTGGSVSTLTIQRTQQEDSAVYLCASSLQPVGGGEQYFGPGTRLTVT.